Only a few counts were recorded for the clone carrying this TCR beta chain. The antigen is undetermined. The record originates from a study of blood T cells in healthy people across ages. Trimming removed 2 bases from V and 4 bases from J, with 14 bases in between. Germline CDR1 reads MGHRA; CDR2 reads YSYEKL. The CDR3 totals 15 residues. Findings of the study overall: In long-lived donors, naive CD4+ cell counts and diversity exceeded those of aged donors.

Sample-barcoded 5' priming and a J-beta primer mix drove a second PCR of roughly 6 to 12 cycles. A single record per CDR3 protein comes from TCRdb applying MiXCR to the 5' RACE reads. The sample has about 1,500,000 distinct CDR3 sequences, approximately 40% seen once. The donors, healthy Caucasians from Russia, were aged roughly 6 to 90. V gene TRBV4-1 combines with J gene TRBJ2-5; D gene unclear. This TCR was sampled from a woman between 18 and 29 years old in good health. Sample: blood. CDR3 amino acids: CASSQRAEKRETQYF. As DNA, the CDR3 is TGCGCCAGCAGCCAACGTGCGGAAAAGAGAGAGACCCAGTACTTC.